This passage covers 27 T cell receptor beta chains from one sample sequenced in a study of control samples from healthy donors and cancer patients. Profiling relied on immunoSEQ multiplex PCR, and the TCRdb table lists in-frame clones only, not all of them. The sample consists of about 150,000 clones, over 90% of them appearing once. Sequencing was performed on blood. Source of these receptors: a man aged 45 to 65 in good health.

CDR3 in DNA: TGTGCCAGCAGTGAAACCGGGCCCACGGTGGATACGCAGTATTTT. Protein: CASSETGPTVDTQYF. This chain links TRBV6-1 with TRBJ2-3, with D uncertain. The CDR3 runs to 15 residues. V lost 2 bases and J 6 bases, leaving 15 bases between the germline ends. The germline V gene encodes CDR1 MNHNS and CDR2 SASEGT.

The chain carries TRBV12-5 and TRBJ2-2; 9 bases agree with TRBD1. V lost 3 bases to trimming and J lost 5 bases; unmatched junction nucleotides: 7. This CDR3 comprises 16 residues. Germline CDR1 and CDR2: LGHNT and FRNRAP. Here the CDR3 reads CASGFRQGGETGELFF. In nucleotides, the CDR3 is TGTGCTAGTGGTTTCCGACAGGGGGGTGAGACCGGGGAGCTGTTTTTT.

Remarks on this clone: This sample includes further DNA sequences coding for the same CDR3. This chain connects TRBV18 to TRBJ1-4; D uncertain. The V end lost 3 bases, the J end lost 7 bases, and 9 bases lay between the germline ends. Per the germline V gene, CDR1 is KGHSH and CDR2 is LQKENI. The CDR3 is made up of 13 amino acids. The CDR3 nucleotides are TGTGCCAGCTCACCGGACCGGGGTGAAAAACTGTTTTTT. It codes for CASSPDRGEKLFF.

The table lists this clone with a count of one. This chain uses TRBV11-3 with TRBJ2-1; 7 bases are shared with TRBD1. Germline V lookup: CDR1 SGHNT, CDR2 YENEEA. The junction had 8 bases not matched to a gene; V was cut back by 3 bases and J by 9 bases. The CDR3 covers 14 residues. In DNA, the CDR3 is TGTGCCAGCAGCTTTATGACAGGGCCTGGTGAGCAGTTCTTC. Encoded protein: CASSFMTGPGEQFF.

This clone was detected only a few times. The chain carries TRBV6-2 or TRBV6-3 and TRBJ2-1; possibly TRBD1 for D (5 bases). CDR1 MNHEY and CDR2 SVGEGT come from the germline V gene. The V and J ends lost 4 bases and 6 bases respectively, with 7 bases between them. This CDR3 is built from 12 residues. The CDR3 is CASSSRGNEQFF. CDR3 in DNA: TGTGCCAGCAGTTCTAGGGGCAATGAGCAGTTCTTC.

CDR3 residues: CASSYSGGSYGYTF. The CDR3 DNA reads TGTGCCAGCAGTTACTCTGGGGGGTCCTATGGCTACACCTTC. The V and J genes are TRBV6-5 and TRBJ1-2; tentatively, D is TRBD1 (5 bases). The V gene's germline CDR1 is MNHEY and CDR2 SVGAGI. Trimming removed 0 bases from V and 4 bases from J, with 9 bases in between. This CDR3 spans 14 amino acids.

The rearrangement joins TRBV2 to TRBJ1-3; D unresolved. CDR1 and CDR2 (germline): SNHLY, FYNNEI. With 2 bases removed from V and 3 bases from J, the gap between germline ends came to 2 bases. The CDR3 totals 12 residues. The CDR3 spells CASSEIGNTIYF. In DNA, the CDR3 is TGTGCCAGCAGTGAAATTGGAAACACCATATATTTT. Based on the CDR3 plus reference TRBV2 and TRBJ1-3, the full variable domain is EPEVTQTPSHQVTQMGQEVILRCVPISNHLYFYWYRQILGQKVEFLVSFYNNEISEKSEIFDDQFSVERPDGSNFTLKIRSTKLEDSAMYFCASSEIGNTIYFGEGSWLTVV.

V is TRBV10-3 and J is TRBJ2-3; 7 bases are a match to TRBD1. The CDR3 is made up of 14 amino acids. CDR1 ENHRY and CDR2 SYGVKD come from the germline V gene. V lost 7 bases and J lost 3; bases outside the gene matches: 7. CDR3 nucleotides: TGTGCCATCATTACAGGGGTTCCAACAGATACGCAGTATTTT. Translating gives CAIITGVPTDTQYF.

This clone was seen repeatedly, ten times or more. The chain couples TRBV27 to TRBJ1-5; D unclear. This CDR3 comprises 13 residues. Germline-derived CDR1 and CDR2 are MNHEY and SMNVEV (reference sequence). V lost 5 bases to trimming and J lost 11 bases, with 16 bases between them. DNA for the CDR3: TGTGCCAGCAGTGAGAGCCCCATCAAGTCCCAGCATTTT. Translation gives CASSESPIKSQHF.

The chain is built from TRBV19 and TRBJ2-1; unclear D gene. V was clipped by 6 bases and J by 0 bases, with 12 bases between them. The CDR3 contains 15 residues. Germline values: CDR1 LNHDA, CDR2 SQIVND (reference sequence). The CDR3 region is CASRDKYRSYNEQFF. The CDR3 nucleotides are TGTGCCAGTAGAGACAAGTACCGCTCCTACAATGAGCAGTTCTTC.

On this clone itself: Other DNA sequences of this sample code for an identical CDR3. The CDR3 nucleotides read TGTGCCAGCAGGGACAGCTCTGGGGCCAACGTCCTGACTTTC. Translated, it gives CASRDSSGANVLTF. The rearrangement links TRBV2 to TRBJ2-6, with TRBD1 as a possible D gene (6 bases). The CDR3 contains 14 residues. Trimming shortened V by 6 bases and J by 0 bases, and 6 bases separated the two germline ends. Looked up from germline, CDR1 is SNHLY and CDR2 is FYNNEI.

The genes are TRBV3-1 (or the pseudogene TRBV3-2) and TRBJ1-4, with unresolved D. The V gene lost 1 base and the J gene lost 2 bases, with 11 bases spanning the gap. Germline values: CDR1 LGHDT, CDR2 YNNKEL (reference sequence). This CDR3 is built from 16 residues. Here the CDR3 reads CASSQAGISTNEKLFF. CDR3 bases: TGTGCCAGCAGCCAAGCGGGCATCTCGACTAATGAAAAACTGTTTTTT.

The V and J genes are TRBV3-1 (or the pseudogene TRBV3-2) and TRBJ1-2, with TRBD1 matching over 7 bases. The V gene end was trimmed by 4 bases and the J gene end by 4 bases; junction bases not matched to a gene: 6. CDR1 LGHDT and CDR2 YNNKEL come from the germline V gene (reference sequence). This CDR3 is 14 amino acids long. This chain's CDR3 is CASSRRQGPYGYTF. DNA of the CDR3: TGTGCCAGCAGCCGCCGACAGGGCCCCTATGGCTACACCTTC.

The chain couples TRBV6-1 to TRBJ1-5; D may be TRBD1 (6 bases). The CDR3 length is 16 residues. V was shortened by 4 bases and J by 1 base, with 14 bases between the two germline ends. CDR1 is MNHNS, CDR2 SASEGT, per germline. The CDR3 DNA reads as TGTGCCAGCAGTGGAATCGGACAGTTAAGCAATCAGCCCCAGCATTTT. This encodes CASSGIGQLSNQPQHF.

This clone was seen once. J is TRBJ2-1 and V is TRBV3-1 (or the pseudogene TRBV3-2); 9 bases are a match to TRBD2. The CDR3 is 16 residues long. Losses at the gene ends were 4 bases for V and 10 bases for J; bases not matched to a gene: 14. CDR1 is LGHDT and CDR2 is YNNKEL in the germline V gene (reference sequence). The CDR3 here is CASSRGTSRGVVEQFF. CDR3 coding DNA: TGTGCCAGCAGCCGAGGGACTAGCAGGGGTGTGGTGGAGCAGTTCTTC.

The rearrangement links TRBV18 to TRBJ2-3, with no clear D. This CDR3 region has 14 residues. Germline V gene lookup returns CDR1 KGHSH and CDR2 LQKENI. Trimming left V 0 bases short and J 3 bases short, with 7 bases between. CDR3 protein: CASSPPSRTDTQYF. The CDR3 bases are TGTGCCAGCTCACCACCGTCCAGAACAGATACGCAGTATTTT.

The V call is TRBV19, the J call TRBJ1-1, with 8 positions matching TRBD1. V dropped 0 bases and J dropped 1; count of bases not matched to a gene: 1. The CDR3 covers 15 residues. The germline gives CDR1 LNHDA, CDR2 SQIVND (reference sequence). CDR3 in amino acids: CASSIDDRGNTEAFF. CDR3 nucleotides: TGTGCCAGTAGTATAGATGACAGGGGGAACACTGAAGCTTTCTTT. Drawing the rest from reference TRBV19 and TRBJ1-1, the complete variable domain is DGGITQSPKYLFRKEGQNVTLSCEQNLNHDAMYWYRQDPGQGLRLIYYSQIVNDFQKGDIAEGYSVSREKKESFPLTVTSAQKNPTAFYLCASSIDDRGNTEAFFGQGTRLTVV.

This sequence joins TRBV11-2 and TRBJ2-1; TRBD2 matches 10 bases. This CDR3 has 16 amino acids. Germline V gene sequence: CDR1 SGHAT, CDR2 FQNNGV. Trimming took 5 bases from V and 8 from J; bases not matched to a gene: 12. Written as DNA, the CDR3 is TGTGCCAGCAGCACCCAACTAGCGGGAAGGCGGGATGAGCAGTTCTTC. Protein: CASSTQLAGRRDEQFF.

The V call is TRBV29-1, the J call TRBJ1-5, with D hard to call. There are 13 residues in the CDR3. Germline V gives CDR1 SQVTM, CDR2 ANQGSEA. V was pared by 4 bases and J by 3 bases, with 10 bases between. This CDR3 reads CSVAQSDNQPQHF. The DNA of the CDR3 is TGCAGCGTTGCACAGTCCGACAATCAGCCCCAGCATTTT.

The chain has TRBV3-1 (or the pseudogene TRBV3-2) and TRBJ1-6; TRBD1 agrees at 7 bases. After removal of 6 bases from V and 4 bases from J, the junction contained 6 bases not matched to a gene. Germline V lookup: CDR1 LGHDT, CDR2 YNNKEL (reference sequence). The CDR3 extends over 15 amino acids. The CDR3 sequence: CASRSTGRYNSPLHF. The DNA for the CDR3 is TGTGCCAGCAGGTCGACAGGGCGGTATAATTCACCCCTCCACTTT.

This clone was seen once. The V call is TRBV12-1, the J call TRBJ1-5; the table calls TRBD1, which could not be checked here. TRBV12-1 is noted as a pseudogene. The CDR3 extends over 19 amino acids. The CDR3 is CASSSHSGHNLNSNQPQHF. The CDR3 nucleotides read TGTGCCAGCAGCTCGCACTCCGGACACAACTTAAATAGCAATCAGCCCCAGCATTTT.

This chain links TRBV28 with TRBJ2-1, with 9 bases fitting TRBD1. The CDR3 is 14 residues long. The V gene end was trimmed by 4 bases and the J gene end by 7 bases; junction bases not matched to a gene: 5. Germline CDR1 and CDR2: MDHEN and SYDVKM. CDR3 DNA sequence: TGTGCCAGCAGTTCGCCGGGACAGGGAAATGAGCAGTTCTTC. As protein: CASSSPGQGNEQFF.

The J gene is TRBJ2-1, the V gene TRBV10-3; 9 nucleotides align to TRBD1. Germline V gene lookup returns CDR1 ENHRY and CDR2 SYGVKD. The CDR3 runs 15 residues. After removal of 4 bases from V and 4 bases from J, the junction contained 5 bases not matched to a gene. The CDR3 DNA is TGTGCCATCAGTGCCACCGGGACAGGGTACAATGAGCAGTTCTTC. Protein: CAISATGTGYNEQFF.

The chain recombines TRBV16 with TRBJ2-7; D is unresolved. Between the trimmed V and J ends, which lost 4 bases and 7 bases, there was a span of 8 bases. The germline CDR1 and CDR2 sequences are KGHSY and FQNENV. The CDR3 extends over 11 amino acids. The CDR3 spells CASSLRLEQYF. The DNA for the CDR3 is TGTGCCAGCAGCCTTAGACTTGAGCAGTACTTC.

The rearrangement joins TRBV6-6 to TRBJ1-5, with D possibly TRBD1 on 6 matching bases. Germline values: CDR1 MNHNY, CDR2 SVGAGI (reference sequence). V was pared by 7 bases and J by 0 bases, with 16 bases between. This CDR3 comprises 16 residues. The CDR3 protein is CASIPDGGHSNQPQHF. The CDR3, as DNA: TGTGCCAGCATTCCGGACGGGGGCCATAGCAATCAGCCCCAGCATTTT.

V and J are TRBV7-9 and TRBJ2-7; weak D call: TRBD2 (5 bases). Germline-derived CDR1 and CDR2 are SEHNR and FQNEAQ (reference sequence). The length of the CDR3 is 15 residues. Trimming stripped 0 bases from V and 0 bases from J, with 9 bases between. CDR3 nucleotides: TGTGCCAGCAGCTTAGCGGGGAGCCTCTCCTACGAGCAGTACTTC. Translating it yields CASSLAGSLSYEQYF.

This clone has just one count. This chain joins TRBV5-1 and TRBJ2-7; D might be TRBD2 (6 bases). Germline CDR1 SGHRS, CDR2 YFSETQ. The CDR3 runs 15 residues. V was clipped by 5 bases and J by 2 bases, with 17 bases between them. CDR3 loop: CASRGDLRRTYEQYF. Here the CDR3 DNA reads TGCGCCAGCAGGGGGGACTTGCGAAGAACCTACGAGCAGTACTTC.